These T cell receptor beta chains were read from a single sample in a study of blood T cell repertoires in COVID-19. Profiling relied on immunoSEQ multiplex PCR, and the TCRdb table lists in-frame clones only, not all of them. The table lists approximately 35,000 clones, 70% to 90% of them singletons. Input material: peripheral blood. All receptors derive from a human donor in a cohort sampled during active COVID-19. CDR3s include the opening cysteine and the closing phenylalanine or tryptophan. D genes are given only for firm matches. For some rows the clone size is stated as once, few or many, or as a class when expanded; others skip it.

>TRBV6-1|.|TRBJ2-7|.
CASSEASTASEQYF
TGTGCCAGCAGTGAAGCTAGTACAGCTTCCGAGCAGTACTTC
>TRBV5-1|.|TRBJ2-5|.
CASSLQGRAQETQYF
TGCGCCAGCAGCCTCCAGGGCAGGGCGCAAGAGACCCAGTACTTC
>TRBV4-3|TRBD1|TRBJ2-3|.
CASSQDRGQGTDTQYF
TGCGCCAGCAGCCAAGATAGAGGACAGGGGACAGATACGCAGTATTTT
>TRBV13|TRBD2|TRBJ2-5|.
CASSLAGTSGGFIETQYF
TGTGCCAGCAGCTTAGCCGGGACTAGCGGGGGGTTCATCGAGACCCAGTACTTC
>TRBV6-1|.|TRBJ1-1|.
CASSEARQGMNTEAFF
TGTGCCAGCAGTGAAGCCCGTCAGGGTATGAACACTGAAGCTTTCTTT
>TRBV28|TRBD2|TRBJ2-1|once
CASRPGLAGNEQFF
TGTGCCAGCAGACCCGGACTAGCGGGGAATGAGCAGTTCTTC
>TRBV12-3/TRBV12-4|.|TRBJ2-5|.
CASSFFRQETQYF
TGTGCCAGCAGTTTTTTCAGACAAGAGACCCAGTACTTC
>TRBV19|.|TRBJ2-3|once
CASTLRRGTYTQYF
TGTGCCAGTACCCTAAGGAGGGGTACCTATACGCAGTATTTT
>TRBV6-5|.|TRBJ1-1|.
CASSYSIPGRNTEAFF
TGTGCCAGCAGTTACTCGATTCCCGGGAGAAACACTGAAGCTTTCTTT
>TRBV28|.|TRBJ1-2|.
CASTMGGQLNYGYTF
TGTGCCAGCACAATGGGGGGGCAATTAAACTATGGCTACACCTTC
>TRBV3-1/TRBV3-2|TRBD2|TRBJ2-7|.
CASSQALAGGPYEQYF
TGTGCCAGCAGCCAAGCCTTAGCGGGGGGGCCCTACGAGCAGTACTTC
>TRBV7-2|.|TRBJ1-1|.
CASTFSGSSGSTEAFF
TGTGCCAGTACCTTCAGTGGCTCCTCGGGGAGCACTGAAGCTTTCTTT
>TRBV5-1|TRBD2|TRBJ2-3|.
CASAPSGGTDTQYF
TGCGCCAGCGCGCCATCGGGGGGAACAGATACGCAGTATTTT
>TRBV9|TRBD1|TRBJ2-3|once
CASSNQQGRTDTQYF
TGTGCCAGCAGCAACCAACAGGGGCGAACAGATACGCAGTATTTT
>TRBV11-3|.|TRBJ1-1|.
CASSLEGGLNTEAFF
TGTGCCAGCAGCTTAGAGGGGGGGCTGAACACTGAAGCTTTCTTT
>TRBV4-3|.|TRBJ1-2|once
CASSRGFNYGYTF
TGCGCCAGCAGTCGGGGTTTTAACTATGGCTACACCTTC
>TRBV28|TRBD2|TRBJ2-3|.
CASGLAGADTQYF
TGTGCCAGCGGCCTAGCGGGGGCAGATACGCAGTATTTT
>TRBV24-1|.|TRBJ2-2|.
CATSDLGRGTGELFF
TGTGCCACCAGTGATTTAGGCAGGGGCACCGGGGAGCTGTTTTTT
>TRBV2|.|TRBJ2-2|.
CASSSGENTGELFF
TGTGCCAGCAGCTCGGGGGAAAACACCGGGGAGCTGTTTTTT
>TRBV7-9|.|TRBJ1-2|.
CASSLFSRENGYTF
TGTGCCAGCAGCTTATTTTCGAGGGAGAATGGCTACACCTTC
>TRBV18|.|TRBJ2-2|.
CASSPQGVSGELFF
TGTGCCAGCTCACCACAGGGGGTTTCCGGGGAGCTGTTTTTT
>TRBV7-2|TRBD1|TRBJ1-1|.
CASSQGLDTEAFF
TGTGCCAGTTCACAGGGGTTGGACACTGAAGCTTTCTTT
>TRBV7-9|TRBD2|TRBJ2-5|.
CASSLSISGGETQYF
TGTGCCAGCAGCTTATCAATATCGGGGGGGGAGACCCAGTACTTC
>TRBV28|.|TRBJ1-2|.
CASRQNYGYTF
TGTGCCAGCAGACAGAACTATGGCTACACCTTC
>TRBV11-2|.|TRBJ1-3|.
CASSLIGQPGNTIYF
TGTGCCAGCAGCTTAATCGGACAGCCTGGAAACACCATATATTTT
>TRBV28|TRBD1|TRBJ2-3|once
CASSSPRWTGSLPDTQYF
TGTGCCAGCAGTTCTCCAAGGTGGACAGGGTCGCTGCCAGATACGCAGTATTTT
>TRBV4-2|.|TRBJ1-5|.
CASSQDRNGHQPQHF
TGTGCCAGCAGCCAAGATCGCAATGGGCACCAGCCCCAGCATTTT
>TRBV3-1/TRBV3-2|TRBD1|TRBJ1-4|.
CASSQRTGPMFF
TGTGCCAGCAGCCAACGGACAGGGCCTATGTTTTTT
>TRBV6-2/TRBV6-3|.|TRBJ2-3|.
CASSYSSGTDTQYF
TGTGCCAGCAGTTACTCATCCGGGACAGATACGCAGTATTTT
>TRBV7-3|.|TRBJ1-1|.
CASSLGGRKAFF
TGTGCCAGCAGCTTAGGGGGGAGGAAAGCTTTCTTT
>TRBV19|.|TRBJ1-4|.
CASRFSRGPSLSEKLFF
TGTGCCAGTAGGTTTTCGCGGGGACCCTCTCTAAGTGAAAAACTGTTTTTT
>TRBV7-9|.|TRBJ2-2|.
CASSFYRGELFF
TGTGCCAGCAGCTTTTACAGGGGGGAGCTGTTTTTT
>TRBV18|.|TRBJ2-5|.
CASSPRETQYF
TGTGCCAGCTCACCCAGGGAGACCCAGTACTTC
>TRBV24-1|.|TRBJ1-1|once
CATSDRDSEAFF
TGTGCCACCAGTGATCGTGACAGTGAAGCTTTCTTT
>TRBV28|.|TRBJ2-6|.
CASKRVSSGANVLTF
TGTGCCAGCAAGCGAGTTAGCTCTGGGGCCAACGTCCTGACTTTC